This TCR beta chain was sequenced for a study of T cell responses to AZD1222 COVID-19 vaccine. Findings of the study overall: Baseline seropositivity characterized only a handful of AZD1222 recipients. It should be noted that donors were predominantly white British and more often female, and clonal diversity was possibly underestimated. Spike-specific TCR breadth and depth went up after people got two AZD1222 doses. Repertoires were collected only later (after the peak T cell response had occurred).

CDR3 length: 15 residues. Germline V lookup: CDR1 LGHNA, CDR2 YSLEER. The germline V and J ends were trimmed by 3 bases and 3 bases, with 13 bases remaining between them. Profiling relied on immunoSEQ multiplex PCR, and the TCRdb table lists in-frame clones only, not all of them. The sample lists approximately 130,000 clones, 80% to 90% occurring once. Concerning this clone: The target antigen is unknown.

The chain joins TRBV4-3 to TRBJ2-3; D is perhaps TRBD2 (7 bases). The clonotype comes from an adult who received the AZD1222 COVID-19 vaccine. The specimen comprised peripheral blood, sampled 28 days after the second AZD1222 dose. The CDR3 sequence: CASSQGGPGTDTQYF. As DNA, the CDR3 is TGCGCCAGCAGCCAGGGGGGGCCCGGGACAGATACGCAGTATTTT.